This is a list of T cell receptor beta chains from one sample in a study of blood T cell repertoires in COVID-19. Clones were sequenced by immunoSEQ multiplex PCR, and TCRdb holds only the in-frame ones, with some missing. The repertoire has under 250,000 clones, roughly 77% of them found once; the top ten carry 6%. Material for sequencing was peripheral blood. Every receptor here comes from a woman in her forties with COVID-19, enrolled during active disease. CDR3s include the opening cysteine and the closing phenylalanine or tryptophan. The order of the fields is CDR3 length, clone size, V gene, J gene, D gene, CDR3 protein, CDR3 DNA. D genes are given only for firm matches. Size is omitted from some rows. Given values are once, few, many or a class for expanded clones.

>14|.|TRBV24-1|TRBJ2-7|TRBD2
CATSDPGGVEGQYF
TGTGCCACCAGTGACCCGGGAGGGGTAGAGGGTCAATACTTC
>14|.|TRBV29-1|TRBJ1-1|.
CSVSNLITITEAFF
TGCAGCGTTAGTAACTTGATCACGATCACTGAAGCTTTCTTT
>16|once|TRBV6-5|TRBJ2-7|TRBD2
CASSYSASGSIYEQYF
TGTGCCAGCAGTTACTCGGCTAGCGGGAGTATTTACGAGCAGTACTTC
>16|.|TRBV6-5|TRBJ1-2|.
CASSSQIREPNYGYTF
TGTGCCAGCAGTTCACAAATCAGGGAACCTAACTATGGCTACACCTTC
>17|few|TRBV15|TRBJ2-1|.
CATSRDSLALTYNEQFF
TGTGCCACCAGCAGAGATTCTTTAGCGCTTACCTACAATGAGCAGTTCTTC
>14|.|TRBV5-1|TRBJ2-5|.
CASYSGTYQETQYF
TGCGCCAGTTATTCCGGGACATATCAAGAGACCCAGTACTTC
>18|.|TRBV4-1|TRBJ2-7|.
CASSQGFNPGIGAYEQYF
TGCGCCAGCAGCCAAGGTTTCAACCCGGGGATTGGGGCCTACGAGCAGTACTTC
>15|.|TRBV5-1|TRBJ2-1|TRBD2
CASSVTSGGFTEQFF
TGCGCCAGCAGCGTGACTAGCGGGGGCTTCACTGAGCAGTTCTTC
>15|.|TRBV7-8|TRBJ2-7|TRBD2
CASSPDGGLGYEQYF
TGTGCCAGCAGCCCCGACGGGGGGTTAGGCTACGAGCAGTACTTC
>15|.|TRBV30|TRBJ2-7|TRBD2
CAWKRGGGIPGEQYF
TGTGCCTGGAAACGGGGCGGGGGGATCCCGGGCGAGCAGTACTTC
>16|.|TRBV9|TRBJ2-3|.
CASSVRGAVTTDTQYF
TGTGCCAGCAGCGTACGCGGCGCGGTGACCACAGATACGCAGTATTTT
>13|once|TRBV5-8|TRBJ2-2|.
CASSLNREGELFF
TGTGCCAGCAGCTTGAACAGGGAAGGGGAGCTGTTTTTT
>14|once|TRBV5-6|TRBJ2-1|.
CASSRRGGYNEQFF
TGTGCCAGCAGCAGACGAGGGGGCTACAATGAGCAGTTCTTC
>14|.|TRBV28|TRBJ1-2|.
CASSFPGGGVTYTF
TGTGCCAGCAGTTTTCCCGGGGGAGGGGTGACCTACACCTTC
>15|.|TRBV6-1|TRBJ1-4|.
CASSDMAGQNEKLFF
TGTGCCAGCAGTGACATGGCAGGACAGAATGAAAAACTGTTTTTT
>13|once|TRBV7-2|TRBJ1-2|.
CASRGQLNYGYTF
TGTGCCAGCAGAGGACAGCTCAACTATGGCTACACCTTC
>14|few|TRBV7-8|TRBJ1-2|.
CASSWRTANYGYTF
TGTGCCAGCAGCTGGCGGACAGCTAACTATGGCTACACCTTC
>15|.|TRBV11-3|TRBJ1-1|TRBD1
CASSLTGGVDTEAFF
TGTGCCAGCAGCCTAACAGGGGGAGTTGACACTGAAGCTTTCTTT
>14|few|TRBV27|TRBJ2-7|.
CASRRNGGEGEQYF
TGTGCCAGCAGGCGAAACGGAGGGGAAGGCGAGCAGTACTTC
>17|.|TRBV2|TRBJ1-6|TRBD1
CASTSEGPGQGDSPLHF
TGTGCCAGCACTAGCGAAGGGCCCGGGCAGGGGGATTCACCCCTCCACTTT
>15|.|TRBV9|TRBJ2-3|.
CASSGTVSGTDTQYF
TGTGCCAGCAGCGGGACAGTTAGTGGCACAGATACGCAGTATTTT
>14|many|TRBV28|TRBJ1-2|.
CASRAVGGFYGYTF
TGTGCCAGCAGGGCGGTCGGAGGGTTCTATGGCTACACCTTC
>15|.|TRBV3-1/TRBV3-2|TRBJ2-1|TRBD2
CASSGMTSGSDEQFF
TGTGCCAGCAGCGGCATGACTAGCGGGAGCGATGAGCAGTTCTTC
>12|.|TRBV5-1|TRBJ1-1|.
CASSLSNTEAFF
TGCGCCAGCAGCCTATCGAACACTGAAGCTTTCTTT
>13|.|TRBV28|TRBJ1-2|.
CASNGGLRYGYTF
TGTGCCAGCAACGGGGGTTTGAGGTATGGCTACACCTTC
>15|many|TRBV5-1|TRBJ1-1|.
CASSLGGGGYTEAFF
TGCGCCAGCAGCTTGGGCGGGGGTGGATATACTGAAGCTTTCTTT
>14|.|TRBV4-1|TRBJ1-2|.
CASSQWTEFYGYTF
TGCGCCAGCAGCCAGTGGACAGAGTTTTATGGCTACACCTTC
>14|.|TRBV7-2|TRBJ2-7|TRBD2
CASSYGTRAYEQYF
TGTGCCAGCAGTTACGGGACTAGAGCCTACGAGCAGTACTTC
>13|once|TRBV7-9|TRBJ2-5|.
CASSLTAQETQYF
TGTGCCAGCAGCTTGACAGCCCAAGAGACCCAGTACTTC
>12|.|TRBV5-4|TRBJ1-1|.
CASSLLNTEAFF
TGTGCCAGCAGCTTACTCAACACTGAAGCTTTCTTT
>13|few|TRBV18|TRBJ2-7|.
CASSNTGRYEQYF
TGTGCCAGCTCAAACACAGGCCGCTACGAGCAGTACTTC
>13|.|TRBV12-3/TRBV12-4|TRBJ2-7|TRBD2
CASQSGADYEQYF
TGTGCCAGCCAGAGCGGGGCGGACTACGAGCAGTACTTC
>15|.|TRBV18|TRBJ2-3|.
CASSASGLSTDTQYF
TGTGCCAGCTCAGCAAGCGGACTAAGCACAGATACGCAGTATTTT
>13|.|TRBV6-5|TRBJ2-5|TRBD1
CASYRGFKETQYF
TGTGCCAGCTACAGGGGATTTAAAGAGACCCAGTACTTC
>14|.|TRBV5-4|TRBJ1-1|TRBD1
CASSLDRGQTEAFF
TGTGCCAGCAGCTTGGACAGGGGGCAAACTGAAGCTTTCTTT
>15|.|TRBV29-1|TRBJ2-3|TRBD2
CSVARTSGGTDTQYF
TGCAGCGTTGCAAGAACTAGCGGAGGCACAGATACGCAGTATTTT
>16|.|TRBV29-1|TRBJ2-2|TRBD2
CSVGRGTSGSAGELFF
TGCAGCGTTGGACGAGGGACTAGCGGGAGCGCCGGGGAGCTGTTTTTT
>11|.|TRBV6-4|TRBJ1-2|.
CASSLYYGYTF
TGTGCCAGCAGTTTATACTATGGCTACACCTTC
>10|few|TRBV2|TRBJ2-1|.
CASGLVEQFF
TGTGCCAGTGGACTCGTTGAGCAGTTCTTC
>18|.|TRBV11-2|TRBJ1-1|.
CASRGARPAGRANTEAFF
TGTGCCAGCAGAGGAGCCCGTCCGGCGGGCAGAGCGAACACTGAAGCTTTCTTT
>16|.|TRBV24-1|TRBJ2-3|TRBD2
CATSDGTSESTDTQYF
TGTGCCACCAGTGATGGGACTAGCGAAAGCACAGATACGCAGTATTTT
>15|.|TRBV18|TRBJ1-4|.
CASSPPSGQNEKLFF
TGTGCCAGCTCACCACCATCAGGACAGAATGAAAAACTGTTTTTT
>15|.|TRBV18|TRBJ1-2|.
CASSPGEGKNYGYTF
TGTGCCAGCTCACCCGGGGAGGGAAAGAACTATGGCTACACCTTC
>15|.|TRBV11-3|TRBJ1-4|TRBD1
CASSLGPGQGFKLFF
TGTGCCAGCAGCTTAGGCCCGGGACAGGGTTTTAAACTGTTTTTT
>14|few|TRBV13|TRBJ1-2|.
CASSLGEGTYGYTF
TGTGCCAGCAGCTTAGGGGAGGGAACCTATGGCTACACCTTC
>14|once|TRBV5-4|TRBJ2-7|TRBD1
CASSAQGATYEQYF
TGTGCCAGCAGCGCACAGGGGGCAACCTACGAGCAGTACTTC
>16|.|TRBV10-1|TRBJ2-3|TRBD2
CASSESTSGGQDTQYF
TGCGCCAGCAGTGAGTCCACTAGCGGGGGCCAAGATACGCAGTATTTT
>13|few|TRBV6-5|TRBJ1-1|.
CASSTGGVTEAFF
TGTGCCAGCAGCACGGGGGGTGTTACTGAAGCTTTCTTT
>14|.|TRBV7-2|TRBJ1-4|TRBD1
CASSTDRDSEKLFF
TGTGCCAGCAGCACTGACAGGGATTCTGAAAAACTGTTTTTT
>14|.|TRBV29-1|TRBJ2-3|.
CSALRGWSTDTQYF
TGCAGCGCTCTCAGGGGCTGGAGCACAGATACGCAGTATTTT
>15|once|TRBV19|TRBJ2-2|.
CASSMGLPPTGELFF
TGTGCCAGTAGTATGGGCCTCCCGCCCACCGGGGAGCTGTTTTTT
>14|.|TRBV7-9|TRBJ2-5|.
CASSLDLRQETQYF
TGTGCCAGCAGCTTAGACCTGCGGCAAGAGACCCAGTACTTC
>16|.|TRBV3-1/TRBV3-2|TRBJ2-7|.
CASSQTVSGKTYEQYF
TGTGCCAGCAGCCAAACAGTTAGCGGTAAGACCTACGAGCAGTACTTC
>13|.|TRBV6-5|TRBJ1-2|.
CASNPGGGGHYTF
TGTGCCAGCAACCCCGGGGGAGGGGGACACTACACCTTC
>13|few|TRBV11-2|TRBJ2-7|TRBD2
CASSRSGRGDTNF
TGTGCCAGCAGCCGCTCGGGGCGGGGGGACACGAACTTC
>16|.|TRBV6-5|TRBJ1-6|.
CASSYETDNPNSPLHF
TGTGCCAGCAGTTACGAGACAGATAATCCTAATTCACCCCTCCACTTT
>15|few|TRBV6-5|TRBJ2-1|TRBD2
CASSYSEGLYNEQFF
TGTGCCAGCAGTTACTCTGAGGGACTATACAATGAGCAGTTCTTC
>16|.|TRBV5-5|TRBJ2-1|TRBD2
CASSYSSGSSYNEQFF
TGTGCCAGCAGCTATTCTAGCGGTAGCTCCTACAATGAGCAGTTCTTC
>18|.|TRBV7-2|TRBJ2-6|TRBD1
CASSLAGTGISGANVLTF
TGTGCCAGCAGCTTAGCCGGGACAGGTATCTCTGGGGCCAACGTCCTGACTTTC